A selection of T cell receptor beta chains follows, all from one sample in a study of regulatory T cells in long-lasting Graves disease. TCRdb re-derived calls from the multiplex PCR reads in MiXCR, one entry per CDR3 protein. The sample consists of 550,000 to 600,000 distinct CDR3 sequences, more than 15% of them appearing once. The same sample was also used in a study of T cells in Graves' hyperthyroidism and ophthalmopathy.

Specimen: peripheral blood mononuclear cells (PBMCs), collected at new diagnosis, from a patient treated with antithyroid drugs. The origin of the receptors is a man between 18 and 35 years old with Graves disease. Both conserved end residues are part of each CDR3. D genes are given only for firm matches. Not every row has a clone size; where given, it reads once, few, many or a size class.

d_call: .
v_call: TRBV20-1
j_call: TRBJ2-1
clone_size: few
cdr3_aa: CSARSWNEQFF
cdr3_nt: TGCAGTGCTAGAAGCTGGAATGAGCAGTTCTTC

d_call: TRBD2
v_call: TRBV30
j_call: TRBJ2-1
clone_size: .
cdr3_aa: CAWRTGTSGRNEQFF
cdr3_nt: TGTGCCTGGAGAACCGGGACTAGCGGGAGAAATGAGCAGTTCTTC

d_call: .
v_call: TRBV10-3
j_call: TRBJ2-3
clone_size: many
cdr3_aa: CAISERTGNTDTQYF
cdr3_nt: TGTGCCATCAGTGAACGAACGGGAAACACAGATACGCAGTATTTT

d_call: TRBD2
v_call: TRBV9
j_call: TRBJ2-7
clone_size: .
cdr3_aa: CASSVDSGSGGEQYF
cdr3_nt: TGTGCCAGCAGCGTAGACAGCGGGAGTGGAGGCGAGCAGTACTTC

d_call: TRBD2
v_call: TRBV20-1
j_call: TRBJ2-1
clone_size: few
cdr3_aa: CSARDRGLRPTEQFF
cdr3_nt: TGCAGTGCTAGAGATCGGGGACTACGTCCCACTGAGCAGTTCTTC

d_call: .
v_call: TRBV11-2
j_call: TRBJ1-2
clone_size: .
cdr3_aa: CASSQLRSDYGYTF
cdr3_nt: TGTGCCAGCAGCCAGCTCAGGAGCGACTATGGCTACACCTTC

d_call: .
v_call: TRBV9
j_call: TRBJ2-2
clone_size: .
cdr3_aa: CASSVEAGNTGELFF
cdr3_nt: TGTGCCAGCAGCGTAGAGGCAGGAAACACCGGGGAGCTGTTTTTT

d_call: .
v_call: TRBV30
j_call: TRBJ1-5
clone_size: many
cdr3_aa: CAWSATNGQPQHF
cdr3_nt: TGTGCCTGGAGTGCAACCAACGGACAGCCCCAGCATTTT

d_call: TRBD1
v_call: TRBV4-2
j_call: TRBJ1-4
clone_size: few
cdr3_aa: CASSPQPRGNEKLFF
cdr3_nt: TGTGCCAGCAGCCCCCAGCCCAGGGGGAATGAAAAACTGTTTTTT

d_call: .
v_call: TRBV20-1
j_call: TRBJ2-7
clone_size: few
cdr3_aa: CSVRDSGISYEQYF
cdr3_nt: TGCAGTGTTCGGGACTCAGGGATTTCCTACGAGCAGTACTTC

d_call: TRBD1
v_call: TRBV6-1
j_call: TRBJ1-1
clone_size: many
cdr3_aa: CASSLRAGTGTAEAFF
cdr3_nt: TGTGCCAGCAGTCTCCGGGCCGGGACAGGGACCGCTGAAGCTTTCTTT

d_call: .
v_call: TRBV2
j_call: TRBJ2-7
clone_size: many
cdr3_aa: CASSVAGGLSTYEQYF
cdr3_nt: TGTGCCAGCAGTGTCGCTGGTGGGTTATCCACCTACGAGCAGTACTTC

d_call: .
v_call: TRBV6-1
j_call: TRBJ2-7
clone_size: .
cdr3_aa: CASTITWAYEQYF
cdr3_nt: TGTGCCAGCACCATTACGTGGGCCTACGAGCAGTACTTC

d_call: .
v_call: TRBV19
j_call: TRBJ1-5
clone_size: .
cdr3_aa: CASSWALGSDQPQHF
cdr3_nt: TGTGCCAGTAGTTGGGCTCTGGGCTCTGATCAGCCCCAGCATTTT

d_call: .
v_call: TRBV30
j_call: TRBJ2-1
clone_size: few
cdr3_aa: CAWSGTGAYNEQFF
cdr3_nt: TGTGCCTGGAGTGGGACGGGGGCGTACAATGAGCAGTTCTTC

d_call: TRBD2
v_call: TRBV2
j_call: TRBJ2-1
clone_size: many
cdr3_aa: CASSETTSGYNEQFF
cdr3_nt: TGTGCCAGCAGTGAAACAACTAGCGGTTACAATGAGCAGTTCTTC

d_call: .
v_call: TRBV7-9
j_call: TRBJ1-1
clone_size: many
cdr3_aa: CASSSLYAAEYQNTEAFF
cdr3_nt: TGTGCCAGCAGCTCCCTTTACGCGGCCGAATACCAGAACACTGAAGCTTTCTTT

d_call: .
v_call: TRBV18
j_call: TRBJ2-1
clone_size: .
cdr3_aa: CASGSSFSSYNEQFF
cdr3_nt: TGTGCCTCCGGGTCTTCCTTTAGCTCCTACAATGAGCAGTTCTTC

d_call: .
v_call: TRBV18
j_call: TRBJ2-1
clone_size: few
cdr3_aa: CASSYDALGRTHNEQFF
cdr3_nt: TGTGCCAGCTCCTATGATGCTTTGGGGAGGACCCACAATGAGCAGTTCTTC

d_call: TRBD1
v_call: TRBV12-3/TRBV12-4
j_call: TRBJ1-1
clone_size: many
cdr3_aa: CASSPFTGVDTEAFF
cdr3_nt: TGTGCCAGCAGTCCCTTCACAGGGGTGGACACTGAAGCTTTCTTT

d_call: TRBD2
v_call: TRBV19
j_call: TRBJ2-7
clone_size: few
cdr3_aa: CASSSGLAGGIYEQYF
cdr3_nt: TGTGCCAGTAGTTCTGGACTAGCGGGAGGCATTTACGAGCAGTACTTC

d_call: .
v_call: TRBV30
j_call: TRBJ1-2
clone_size: few
cdr3_aa: CAWSPHREGYTF
cdr3_nt: TGTGCCTGGAGTCCCCATCGTGAGGGCTACACCTTC

d_call: TRBD2
v_call: TRBV7-2
j_call: TRBJ2-3
clone_size: .
cdr3_aa: CASSSRHDSGRDWGDLDTQYF
cdr3_nt: TGTGCCAGCAGCTCTCGTCACGATAGCGGGAGGGACTGGGGAGACCTAGATACGCAGTATTTT

d_call: TRBD1
v_call: TRBV28
j_call: TRBJ2-7
clone_size: many
cdr3_aa: CASSPTRGQAHEQYF
cdr3_nt: TGTGCCAGCAGTCCGACCCGGGGACAGGCCCACGAGCAGTACTTC